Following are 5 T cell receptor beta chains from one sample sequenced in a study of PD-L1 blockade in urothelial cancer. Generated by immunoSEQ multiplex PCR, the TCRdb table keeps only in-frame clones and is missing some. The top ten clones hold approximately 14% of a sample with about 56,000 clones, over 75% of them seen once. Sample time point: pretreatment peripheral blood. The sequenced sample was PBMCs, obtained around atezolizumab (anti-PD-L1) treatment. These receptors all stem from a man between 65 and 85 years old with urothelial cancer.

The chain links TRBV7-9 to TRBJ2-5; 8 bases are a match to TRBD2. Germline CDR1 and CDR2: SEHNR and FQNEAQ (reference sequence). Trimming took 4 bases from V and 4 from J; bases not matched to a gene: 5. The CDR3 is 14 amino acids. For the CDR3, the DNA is TGTGCCAGCAGCTATCGCGGGGGGTTAGAGACCCAGTACTTC. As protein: CASSYRGGLETQYF.

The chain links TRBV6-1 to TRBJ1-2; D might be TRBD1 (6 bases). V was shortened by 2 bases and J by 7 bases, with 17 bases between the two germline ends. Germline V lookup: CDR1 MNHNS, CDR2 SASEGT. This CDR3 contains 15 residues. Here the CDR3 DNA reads TGTGCCAGCAGTGAACTCACAGGGAAAGATCGTGGCTACACCTTC. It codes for CASSELTGKDRGYTF.

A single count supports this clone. CDR3 bases: TGCGCCAGCAGCTTGCAGGGGGCATCCTACGAGCAGTACTTC. This translates into CASSLQGASYEQYF. The chain couples TRBV5-1 to TRBJ2-7; 8 bases are shared with TRBD1. The ends lost 1 base at V and 1 base at J; junction bases unmatched: 1. CDR1 is SGHRS, CDR2 YFSETQ, per germline. CDR3 size: 14 residues.

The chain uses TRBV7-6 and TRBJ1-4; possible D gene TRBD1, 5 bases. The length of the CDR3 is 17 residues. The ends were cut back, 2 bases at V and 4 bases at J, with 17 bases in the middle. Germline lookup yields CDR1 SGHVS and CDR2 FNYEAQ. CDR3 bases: TGTGCCAGCAGCTTAAACGAGCGCAGACAGTATAATGAAAAACTGTTTTTT. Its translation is CASSLNERRQYNEKLFF.

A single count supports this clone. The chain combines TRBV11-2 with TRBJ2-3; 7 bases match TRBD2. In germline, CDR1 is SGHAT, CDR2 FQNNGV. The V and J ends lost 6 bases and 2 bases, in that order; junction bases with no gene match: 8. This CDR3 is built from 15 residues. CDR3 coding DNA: TGTGCCAGCAGTTCCCTGGGGGGGAACACAGATACGCAGTATTTT. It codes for CASSSLGGNTDTQYF.